The next 30 T cell receptor beta chains were all read from a single sample in a study of a mutant IDH1 vaccine in newly diagnosed glioma. Their antigens remain unidentified. Time point noted: week 47, end of study. Topical imiquimod was applied with each vaccine dose, which held 300 ug of mutant IDH1 20-mer peptide. Data came from immunoSEQ multiplex PCR; TCRdb stores just in-frame clones and leaves some out. The sample consists of about 56,000 clones, roughly 75% of them appearing once. The sample here was PBMCs, taken from a glioma patient whose treatment included an IDH1 peptide vaccine. The receptor source for this set is a man aged 50 to 59 with glioma.

This clone appeared a few times. V usage is TRBV28 and J usage is TRBJ2-1; a weak D match, TRBD1 (6 bases). Trimming took 4 bases from V and 7 from J, leaving 8 bases between them. There are 12 residues in the CDR3. Germline V gene sequence: CDR1 MDHEN, CDR2 SYDVKM. CDR3 coding DNA: TGTGCCAGCAGTTATACAGGGAATGAGCAGTTCTTC. Its translation is CASSYTGNEQFF.

The J gene is TRBJ2-4, the V gene TRBV5-1; D unresolved. The CDR3 has 19 amino acids. Germline V gene sequence: CDR1 SGHRS, CDR2 YFSETQ. V was trimmed by 4 bases and J by 0 bases, leaving 23 bases between them. The CDR3 protein is CASSVRAVISYLAKNIQYF. The DNA for the CDR3 is TGCGCCAGCAGCGTCCGTGCAGTCATATCTTATTTAGCCAAAAACATTCAGTACTTC.

V usage is TRBV6-5 and J usage is TRBJ2-6; D gene uncertain. The CDR3 runs 16 residues. CDR1 is MNHEY, CDR2 SVGAGI, per germline. V shed 0 bases and J shed 0 bases, with 6 bases lying between them. CDR3 DNA sequence: TGTGCCAGCAGTTACTCGTACAGCTCTGGGGCCAACGTCCTGACTTTC. This gives the protein CASSYSYSSGANVLTF.

This clone was observed a handful of times. The chain has TRBV9 and TRBJ1-5; 7 nucleotides agree with TRBD1. The germline V gene encodes CDR1 SGDLS and CDR2 YYNGEE. This CDR3 is built from 14 residues. V was clipped by 3 bases and J by 3 bases; unmatched bases: 3. CDR3 amino acids: CASSGGQNNQPQHF. CDR3 DNA: TGTGCCAGCAGCGGGGGACAGAACAATCAGCCCCAGCATTTT.

The V call is TRBV5-6, the J call TRBJ2-1; TRBD1 might be the D (6 bases). Germline CDR1 is SGHDT and CDR2 is YYEEEE. V was trimmed by 1 base and J by 0 bases, leaving 8 bases between them. CDR3 length: 15 residues. The DNA for the CDR3 is TGTGCCAGCAGCTTGACAGGGCTCTCCTACAATGAGCAGTTCTTC. Its translation is CASSLTGLSYNEQFF.

The rearrangement links TRBV30 to TRBJ1-2, with D tentatively TRBD1 (5 bases). Trimming cost V 3 bases and J 6 bases, with 11 bases left between them. The CDR3 is made up of 12 amino acids. Germline-derived CDR1 and CDR2 are GTSNPN and SVGIG (reference sequence). CDR3 DNA: TGTGCCTGGAGCTCGATGACAGATGGCTACACCTTC. Translated: CAWSSMTDGYTF.

The chain carries TRBV30 and TRBJ1-5; D gene uncertain. This CDR3 spans 14 amino acids. Germline CDR1 and CDR2: GTSNPN and SVGIG (reference sequence). Trimming stripped 0 bases from V and 4 bases from J, with 10 bases between. The CDR3 DNA sequence: TGTGCCTGGAGTGTTGCGGGCCAAAATCAGCCCCAGCATTTT. The encoded protein is CAWSVAGQNQPQHF.

This clone was counted a single time. The J gene is TRBJ2-7, the V gene TRBV19; the D call may be TRBD1 or TRBD2 (5 bases each). This CDR3 region has 15 residues. V lost 3 bases, J lost 1 base, and 13 bases lay in between. Germline V CDR1 and CDR2: LNHDA, SQIVND (reference sequence). The CDR3 DNA reads TGTGCCAGTAGTATTTTGTCCGGGGCATCCTACGAGCAGTACTTC. Its translation is CASSILSGASYEQYF.

The rearrangement uses TRBV4-3 and TRBJ2-7; D gene ambiguous. The CDR3 has 14 amino acids. The germline V gene encodes CDR1 LGHNA and CDR2 YSLEER. The ends were cut back, 4 bases at V and 3 bases at J, with 13 bases in the middle. The DNA for the CDR3 is TGCGCCAGCAGCCCCAGCTCAAGGAGCTACGAGCAGTACTTC. Amino acids: CASSPSSRSYEQYF.

On this clone itself: Additional DNA sequences in this sample encode the identical CDR3. The chain has TRBV7-9 and TRBJ1-4; the D is unclear. The germline gives CDR1 SEHNR, CDR2 FQNEAQ (reference sequence). This CDR3 contains 14 residues. Trimming pared 1 base from V and 4 bases from J, leaving 7 bases between. This CDR3 reads CASSLGRGNEKLFF. The CDR3 nucleotides read TGTGCCAGCAGCTTAGGGCGGGGTAATGAAAAACTGTTTTTT.

V gene TRBV20-1 combines with J gene TRBJ2-3, with D hard to call. The V gene's germline CDR1 is DFQATT and CDR2 SNEGSKA (reference sequence). Between the trimmed V and J ends, which lost 7 bases and 4 bases, there was a span of 9 bases. This CDR3 region has 11 residues. In DNA form, the CDR3 reads TGCAGTGGCGCGTCCTCAGATACGCAGTATTTT. The encoded protein is CSGASSDTQYF.

The V call is TRBV30, the J call TRBJ2-5; D ambiguous. Germline V CDR1 and CDR2: GTSNPN, SVGIG (reference sequence). V was clipped by 4 bases and J by 1 base, with 16 bases between them. The CDR3 runs to 15 residues. DNA of the CDR3: TGTGCCTGGACCCCACGGGTAGGCACCCAAGAGACCCAGTACTTC. This encodes CAWTPRVGTQETQYF. Full variable domain (remainder filled in from reference TRBV30 and TRBJ2-5): SQTIHQWPATLVQPVGSPLSLECTVEGTSNPNLYWYRQAAGRGLQLLFYSVGIGQISSEVPQNLSASRPQDRQFILSSKKLLLSDSGFYLCAWTPRVGTQETQYFGPGTRLLVL.

The V gene is TRBV5-6, the J gene TRBJ1-3, with D tentatively TRBD1 (6 bases). Trimming shortened V by 2 bases and J by 6 bases, and 12 bases separated the two germline ends. Germline loops: CDR1 SGHDT, CDR2 YYEEEE. The CDR3 covers 14 residues. Here the CDR3 DNA reads TGTGCCAGCAGCTTCACAGGGAGGGAAAACACCATATATTTT. It translates to CASSFTGRENTIYF.

This chain joins TRBV5-1 and TRBJ2-7; possible D gene TRBD1, 6 bases. The V end was cut by 4 bases, the J end by 2 bases, with 16 bases between. This CDR3 has 15 amino acids. The germline gives CDR1 SGHRS, CDR2 YFSETQ. This CDR3 reads CASSIAGTLAYEQYF. In nucleotides, the CDR3 is TGCGCCAGCAGCATCGCCGGGACACTGGCCTACGAGCAGTACTTC.

V is TRBV5-6 and J is TRBJ2-1; TRBD1 matches 7 bases. Germline V gene sequence: CDR1 SGHDT, CDR2 YYEEEE. The J segment lost 3 bases and the V segment lost 4 bases, leaving 7 bases of the junction unmatched. CDR3 length: 15 residues. The CDR3 sequence: CASSGGQLLYNEQFF. The DNA for the CDR3 is TGTGCCAGCAGCGGGGGACAGTTACTCTACAATGAGCAGTTCTTC.

This clone is judged medium-sized. The chain uses TRBV9 and TRBJ2-7; 10 positions match TRBD2. Per the germline V gene, CDR1 is SGDLS and CDR2 is YYNGEE. The CDR3 totals 16 residues. J lost 2 bases, V lost 3 bases, and 8 bases had no gene match. CDR3 DNA: TGTGCCAGCAGCGCCCCGGGACTAGCGAGAACCTACGAGCAGTACTTC. Its translation is CASSAPGLARTYEQYF.

The count of this clone is one. The chain has TRBV7-9 and TRBJ2-2, with 12 bases lining up with TRBD2. The V and J ends lost 5 bases and 6 bases, in that order; junction bases with no gene match: 10. Germline-derived CDR1 and CDR2 are SEHNR and FQNEAQ (reference sequence). This CDR3 is built from 17 residues. The chain's CDR3 is CASSPLVASGGAGELFF. The CDR3 DNA sequence: TGTGCCAGCAGCCCCTTGGTGGCTAGCGGGGGGGCCGGGGAGCTGTTTTTT.

V gene TRBV2 combines with J gene TRBJ2-3, with D unclear. Germline V gives CDR1 SNHLY, CDR2 FYNNEI. CDR3 size: 12 residues. The ends were cut back, 10 bases at V and 4 bases at J, with 12 bases in the middle. Here the CDR3 reads CANTPVADTQYF. CDR3 nucleotide sequence: TGTGCCAATACACCGGTGGCAGATACGCAGTATTTT.

This clone was found once. The rearrangement links TRBV5-1 to TRBJ2-7, with D maybe TRBD1 (5 bases). Trimming removed 1 base at V and 2 bases at J, with 16 bases between. The CDR3 runs 16 residues. CDR1 and CDR2 (germline): SGHRS, YFSETQ. CDR3 nucleotide sequence: TGCGCCAGCAGCTTGACTGGGGCCCTTACCCCCTACGAGCAGTACTTC. Amino acid sequence: CASSLTGALTPYEQYF.

V usage is TRBV19 and J usage is TRBJ2-7; D gene unclear. V dropped 1 base and J dropped 2 bases, with 12 bases sitting between them. This CDR3 contains 15 residues. Germline CDR1 LNHDA, CDR2 SQIVND (reference sequence). The DNA for the CDR3 is TGTGCCAGTAGTATAGGACTCCGAGCACCCTACGAGCAGTACTTC. Protein sequence: CASSIGLRAPYEQYF.

This clone was seen only a few times. The genes are TRBV7-9 and TRBJ2-7; D remains unclear. V shed 6 bases and J shed 3 bases, with 9 bases lying between them. The germline V gene encodes CDR1 SEHNR and CDR2 FQNEAQ (reference sequence). The CDR3 totals 12 residues. CDR3 in amino acids: CASSRTDYEQYF. The DNA for the CDR3 is TGTGCCAGCAGTCGAACGGACTACGAGCAGTACTTC.

In DNA form, the CDR3 reads TGTGCCCCGGGAGGGCCTGGAAACACCATATATTTT. This sequence encodes CAPGGPGNTIYF. J is TRBJ1-3 and V is TRBV19; D uncertain. CDR1 is LNHDA, CDR2 SQIVND, per germline (reference sequence). This CDR3 region has 12 residues. V was pared by 11 bases and J by 2 bases, with 10 bases between. The full variable domain, with the rest looked up from reference TRBV19 and TRBJ1-3, is DGGITQSPKYLFRKEGQNVTLSCEQNLNHDAMYWYRQDPGQGLRLIYYSQIVNDFQKGDIAEGYSVSREKKESFPLTVTSAQKNPTAFYLCAPGGPGNTIYFGEGSWLTVV.

The chain links TRBV6-5 to TRBJ1-2; D not resolved. The V gene's germline CDR1 is MNHEY and CDR2 SVGAGI. Trimming took off 10 bases at V and 0 bases at J, with 12 bases between the two ends. CDR3 length: 13 amino acids. As DNA, the CDR3 is TGTGCCACCTCCCCCGGCGCTAACTATGGCTACACCTTC. Amino acid sequence: CATSPGANYGYTF.

This clone occurred a few times. For the CDR3, the DNA is TGTGCCAGCAGCTTCCCGGGTCCAAGGAAGGCTGAAGCTTTCTTT. As protein: CASSFPGPRKAEAFF. This chain uses TRBV5-6 with TRBJ1-1; no firm D call. The V and J ends lost 2 bases and 6 bases respectively, with 17 bases between them. This CDR3 is 15 amino acids long. CDR1 is SGHDT, CDR2 YYEEEE, per germline.

CDR3 sequence: CASSVERGGTGGYEQYF. CDR3 bases: TGTGCCAGCAGCGTAGAGAGGGGGGGAACAGGAGGCTACGAGCAGTACTTC. This sequence joins TRBV9 and TRBJ2-7; perhaps TRBD2 as D (7 bases). This CDR3 spans 17 amino acids. The germline V gene has CDR1 SGDLS and CDR2 YYNGEE. The V end lost 0 bases, the J end lost 3 bases, and 19 bases lay between the germline ends.

The CDR3 DNA sequence: TGCGCCAGCAGCTTTGGGGACAGCCGCTACGAGCAGTACTTC. Amino acids: CASSFGDSRYEQYF. V and J are TRBV5-1 and TRBJ2-7; 7 bases are shared with TRBD1. The ends lost 2 bases at V and 3 bases at J; junction bases unmatched: 5. The CDR3 has 14 amino acids. The germline V gene encodes CDR1 SGHRS and CDR2 YFSETQ.

J is TRBJ1-5 and V is TRBV7-2; 10 positions match TRBD1. Trimming cost V 5 bases and J 6 bases; bases outside gene matches: 10. The V gene's germline CDR1 is SGHTA and CDR2 FQGNSA. CDR3 length: 16 residues. The CDR3 region has the DNA TGTGCCAGCAGCCTAATATCCGGGACAGGGGCTCAGCCCCAGCATTTT. Residues: CASSLISGTGAQPQHF.

The CDR3 reads CASSMGHSEHSNQPQHF. As DNA, the CDR3 is TGTGCCAGTAGTATGGGACACAGCGAGCATAGCAATCAGCCCCAGCATTTT. The chain carries TRBV19 and TRBJ1-5; perhaps TRBD1 as D (6 bases). Germline CDR1 reads LNHDA; CDR2 reads SQIVND (reference sequence). The V and J ends lost 3 bases and 0 bases respectively, with 15 bases between them. The CDR3 runs to 17 residues.

The chain links TRBV29-1 to TRBJ2-7; D is possibly TRBD2 (6 bases). Germline CDR1 and CDR2: SQVTM and ANQGSEA. The CDR3 has 13 amino acids. V shed 4 bases and J shed 5 bases, with 15 bases lying between them. CDR3 in DNA: TGCAGCGTTGGGACTACTAAGAGGAACGAGCAGTACTTC. It is translated as CSVGTTKRNEQYF.

The chain has TRBV27 and TRBJ1-1, with 9 nucleotides matching TRBD1. This CDR3 region has 18 residues. J was trimmed by 4 bases and V by 2 bases; bases with no gene match: 14. Germline-derived CDR1 and CDR2 are MNHEY and SMNVEV (reference sequence). CDR3 sequence reads: CASSLPPGQGGGFTEAFF. The CDR3 bases are TGTGCCAGCAGTTTACCTCCGGGACAGGGAGGAGGATTCACTGAAGCTTTCTTT.